Sequencing of this TCR beta chain was carried out in a study of T cell responses to AZD1222 COVID-19 vaccine. Assay: immunoSEQ multiplex PCR; the TCRdb copy retains only in-frame clones and omits some. The repertoire includes about 140,000 clones, around 90% of them detected once, and about 3.1% sits in the top ten. CDR1 is SGHAT and CDR2 is FQNNGV in the germline V gene. The V and J ends lost 6 bases and 0 bases respectively, with 12 bases between them. This CDR3 spans 14 amino acids. This clone has just one count. No antigen is known for it. The study's findings and limits: Donors skewed white British and female; clonal diversity was possibly underestimated. Only after the peak T cell response were repertoires sampled. Spike was spanned by vaccine-associated CD4 TCRs, which were dominant at 160-218 and 743-854. Nearly half of spike-specific TCRs reportedly target variant regions that are unmutated in the B.1.351 and B.1.1.7 variants.

The sequencing here drew on peripheral blood, taken 28 days after the second AZD1222 dose. This TCR derives from an adult who received the AZD1222 COVID-19 vaccine. The chain carries TRBV11-2 and TRBJ2-7, with D uncertain. This CDR3 is CASRDGTSSYEQYF. For the CDR3, the DNA is TGTGCCAGCAGAGACGGCACTTCCTCCTACGAGCAGTACTTC. Complete variable domain (other parts from reference TRBV11-2 and TRBJ2-7): EAGVAQSPRYKIIEKRQSVAFWCNPISGHATLYWYQQILGQGPKLLIQFQNNGVVDDSQLPKDRFSAERLKGVDSTLKIQPAKLEDSAVYLCASRDGTSSYEQYFGPGTRLTVT.